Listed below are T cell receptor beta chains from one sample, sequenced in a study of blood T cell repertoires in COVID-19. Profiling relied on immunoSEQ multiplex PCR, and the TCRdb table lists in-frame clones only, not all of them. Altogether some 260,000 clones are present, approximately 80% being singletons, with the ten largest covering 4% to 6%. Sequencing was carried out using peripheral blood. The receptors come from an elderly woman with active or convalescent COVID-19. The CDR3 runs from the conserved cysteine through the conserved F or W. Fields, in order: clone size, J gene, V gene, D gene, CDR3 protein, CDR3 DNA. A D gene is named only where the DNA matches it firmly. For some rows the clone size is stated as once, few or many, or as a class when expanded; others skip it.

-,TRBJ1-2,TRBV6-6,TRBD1,CASSYGTGSHGYTF,TGTGCCAGCAGTTACGGGACAGGGTCACATGGCTACACCTTC
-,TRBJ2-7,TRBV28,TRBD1,CASSKGTGSYEQYF,TGTGCCAGCAGTAAGGGGACAGGGTCCTACGAGCAGTACTTC
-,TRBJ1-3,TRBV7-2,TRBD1,CASSSGGQTGNTIYF,TGTGCCAGCAGCTCAGGGGGACAGACTGGAAACACCATATATTTT
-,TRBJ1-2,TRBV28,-,CASSSPGTGLGYGYTF,TGTGCCAGCAGCTCCCCCGGGACGGGACTTGGGTATGGCTACACCTTC
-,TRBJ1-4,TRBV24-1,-,CATSDPQGSNEKLFF,TGTGCCACCAGTGATCCACAGGGCTCTAATGAAAAACTGTTTTTT
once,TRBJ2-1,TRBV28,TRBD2,CASGRAGSDNEQFF,TGTGCCAGCGGGAGGGCAGGGTCGGACAATGAGCAGTTCTTC
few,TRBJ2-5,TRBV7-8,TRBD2,CASRDRGGLAGGQETQYF,TGTGCCAGCAGGGATAGGGGGGGACTAGCGGGAGGGCAAGAGACCCAGTACTTC
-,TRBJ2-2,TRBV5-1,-,CASSLPGGELFF,TGCGCCAGCAGCCTCCCGGGCGGGGAGCTGTTTTTT
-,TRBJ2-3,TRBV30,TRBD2,CAWSVNSGVGDTQYF,TGTGCCTGGAGTGTAAATAGCGGGGTAGGAGATACGCAGTATTTT
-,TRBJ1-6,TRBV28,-,CASSPIQGLRSPLHF,TGTGCCAGCAGTCCTATACAGGGTCTGCGGTCACCCCTCCACTTT
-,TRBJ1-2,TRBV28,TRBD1,CASSPGTETYGYTF,TGTGCCAGCAGCCCGGGGACAGAGACCTATGGCTACACCTTC
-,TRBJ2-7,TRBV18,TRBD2,CASSPGGSAFYEQYF,TGTGCCAGCTCACCAGGCGGGAGCGCCTTCTACGAGCAGTACTTC
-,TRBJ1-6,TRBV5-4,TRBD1,CASSYRQGSGPLHF,TGTGCCAGCAGCTACCGACAGGGTTCGGGCCCCCTCCACTTT
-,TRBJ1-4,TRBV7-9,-,CASSATATNEKLFF,TGTGCCAGCAGCGCCACAGCAACTAATGAAAAACTGTTTTTT
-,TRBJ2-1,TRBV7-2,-,CASSPDFSSYNEQFF,TGTGCCAGCAGCCCTGACTTTAGCTCCTACAATGAGCAGTTCTTC
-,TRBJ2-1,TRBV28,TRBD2,CASRESGGSSYNEQFF,TGTGCCAGCAGGGAAAGCGGGGGCAGCTCCTACAATGAGCAGTTCTTC